This passage covers 18 T cell receptor beta chains from one sample sequenced in a study of CD8+CD57+ T cells in acquired aplastic anemia. Both TCR beta VDJ combination and CDR3 sequence profiling were carried out. Genomic DNA was the template for this profiling. TCRdb redid the calling of the reads with MiXCR, one entry per CDR3 protein. This sample has a few hundred thousand distinct CDR3 sequences, with 65% to 90% found just once. For sequencing, patients were chosen who had shown expansion of CD8+CD57+ cells by flow cytometry. What was sequenced was sorted CD4+, CD8+, or CD8+CD57+ T cells (not recorded which) from PBMCs. Receptor source: a human donor with aplastic anemia.

A word on this clonotype: A much larger clone differs by one base, so this may be a read error. This sequence joins TRBV7-8 and TRBJ1-5; TRBD1 is a possible D gene (5 bases). Germline loops: CDR1 SGHVS, CDR2 FQNEAQ. The length of the CDR3 is 15 residues. The V end was cut by 3 bases, the J end by 16 bases, with 25 bases between. The CDR3 DNA follows: TGTGCCAGCAGCTTTCATCCAGACGGGGCAGCCCTTTCCCATTTT. It is translated as CASSFHPDGAALSHF.

In this sample, this clonotype turned up a few times. The V and J genes are TRBV25-1 and TRBJ2-1, with D possibly TRBD1 on 5 matching bases. CDR3 length: 16 residues. CDR1 MGHDK and CDR2 SYGVNS come from the germline V gene. V was shortened by 4 bases and J by 0 bases, with 13 bases between the two germline ends. The CDR3 DNA is TGTGCCAGCAGTGCTGACAGTGCTCTCTCCTACAATGAGCAGTTCTTC. It encodes CASSADSALSYNEQFF.

The rearrangement uses TRBV7-9 and TRBJ2-7; 9 positions agree with TRBD1. The junction had 5 bases not matched to a gene; V was cut back by 1 base and J by 4 bases. This CDR3 has 15 amino acids. The germline gives CDR1 SEHNR, CDR2 FQNEAQ (reference sequence). CDR3: CASSLGGQGRYEQYF. The DNA of the CDR3 is TGTGCCAGCAGCTTAGGAGGACAGGGGAGATACGAGCAGTACTTC.

The genes are TRBV20-1 and TRBJ2-7, with 7 bases matching TRBD2. This CDR3 has 13 amino acids. Germline values: CDR1 DFQATT, CDR2 SNEGSKA (reference sequence). V dropped 3 bases and J dropped 3; count of bases not matched to a gene: 5. The DNA of the CDR3 is TGCAGTGCTAGTGGTGCTAGCGGCTACGAGCAGTACTTC. It encodes CSASGASGYEQYF.

This clonotype occurred a few times. Lacking the conserved final phenylalanine or tryptophan, this CDR3 likely reflects a read error. It is unclear where the CDR3 begins or ends on the DNA, so no DNA is shown, and the CDR3 is as TCRdb lists it. This chain uses TRBV7-9 with TRBJ2-3; the table's TRBD2 call for D was not verified on the DNA. The germline gives CDR1 SEHNR, CDR2 FQNEAQ (reference sequence). The CDR3 spans 13 amino acids, including both terminal residues. The CDR3 protein is CASSFQRSGGSDV.

Details on this clonotype: Without the conserved terminal phenylalanine or tryptophan, this CDR3 likely stems from a read error. The DNA is left out, because the CDR3 cannot be placed on it with certainty; the CDR3 is given as TCRdb lists it. The chain uses TRBV7-9 and TRBJ2-3; no DNA check was done on the table's D call, TRBD2. Germline V gene data show CDR1 as SEHNR and CDR2 as FQNEAQ (reference sequence). The CDR3 sequence runs 13 residues, both termini included. The CDR3 here is CASSGEGKDSSAK.

As regards this clonotype: The conserved phenylalanine or tryptophan is not found at the CDR3 terminus, so this likely reflects a read error. It is unclear where the CDR3 begins or ends on the DNA, so no DNA is shown, and the CDR3 is as TCRdb lists it. The chain joins TRBV7-8 to TRBJ2-3; whether TRBD1, the table's D call, matches the DNA was not checked. From its first to its last residue, the CDR3 has 13 amino acids. Germline CDR1 SGHVS, CDR2 FQNEAQ. CDR3 sequence reads: CASSYHADGTALS.

CDR3 loop: CASSEYSSYEQYF. DNA for the CDR3: TGTGCCAGCAGTGAGTACAGCTCCTACGAGCAGTACTTC. The V call is TRBV25-1, the J call TRBJ2-7; D uncertain. From germline, CDR1 is MGHDK and CDR2 SYGVNS. V was clipped by 3 bases and J by 0 bases, with 6 bases between them. The CDR3 covers 13 residues.

The chain employs TRBV10-3 and TRBJ2-7, with 7 bases fitting TRBD1. This CDR3 contains 14 residues. Germline V lookup: CDR1 ENHRY, CDR2 SYGVKD. The V and J ends lost 10 bases and 3 bases, in that order; junction bases with no gene match: 12. The CDR3 protein is CASSVLDRCYEQYF. The CDR3, as DNA: TGTGCCAGCAGCGTCCTGGACAGGTGCTACGAGCAGTACTTC.

DNA for the CDR3: TGTGCCAGTAGGACAGCGGGAGAGGCGAACCTGGCCGAGCAGTACGTC. Protein product: CASRTAGEANLAEQYV. The chain couples TRBV19 to TRBJ2-1; TRBD2 matches at 8 bases. The end of the DNA fits TRBJ2-7 better, so the J call may be wrong. Germline-derived CDR1 and CDR2 are LNHDA and SQIVND (reference sequence). The CDR3 covers 16 residues.

The chain uses TRBV9 and TRBJ2-7; 14 nucleotides match TRBD2. V shed 4 bases and J 6 bases; nucleotides not matched to a gene: 9. The CDR3 totals 16 residues. Per the germline V gene, CDR1 is SGDLS and CDR2 is YYNGEE. The CDR3 is CASSPRGTSGSTEQYF. In DNA form, the CDR3 reads TGTGCCAGCAGCCCTAGGGGGACTAGCGGGAGTACCGAGCAGTACTTC.

The chain recombines TRBV7-2 with TRBJ2-3, with D tentatively TRBD1 or TRBD2 (7 bases each). V dropped 5 bases and J dropped 9 bases, with 21 bases sitting between them. This CDR3 has 15 residues. Germline V gene lookup returns CDR1 SGHTA and CDR2 FQGNSA. This CDR3 is CASSPSGTATVTQYF. The CDR3 DNA follows: TGTGCCAGCAGCCCCAGCGGGACAGCGACAGTAACGCAGTATTTT.

This clonotype showed up just a few times. The germline gene is not matched at one end of the junction; a read error may be the cause. This chain links TRBV7-9 with TRBJ2-3, with D possibly called TRBD1 or TRBD2 (6 bases each). Germline V gene lookup returns CDR1 SEHNR and CDR2 FQNEAQ (reference sequence). The CDR3 is 14 amino acids. DNA for the CDR3: TGTGCCAGCAGCTTAGCATCGGGGGCCGGGGCGCAGTACTTT. Translation: CASSLASGAGAQYF.

Remarks on this clonotype: Without the conserved terminal phenylalanine or tryptophan, this CDR3 likely stems from a read error. The DNA is left out, because the CDR3 cannot be placed on it with certainty; the CDR3 is given as TCRdb lists it. J is TRBJ2-5 and V is TRBV2; the D segment call TRBD1 is taken from the table without a DNA check. The CDR3 is 12 residues long, counting both termini. CDR1 is SNHLY and CDR2 is FYNNEI in the germline V gene. The CDR3: CARGGARTNKHY.

The chain recombines TRBV7-2 with TRBJ2-1; 8 bases line up with TRBD2. From germline, CDR1 is SGHTA and CDR2 FQGNSA. V was clipped by 3 bases and J by 8 bases; unmatched bases: 12. This CDR3 spans 16 amino acids. CDR3 loop: CASSFQNGGGSDEQFF. DNA of the CDR3: TGTGCCAGCAGCTTTCAGAACGGCGGGGGGAGCGATGAGCAGTTCTTC.

The chain is built from TRBV19 and TRBJ1-1; no clear D. V lost 7 bases to trimming and J lost 4 bases, with 13 bases between them. The V gene's germline CDR1 is LNHDA and CDR2 SQIVND (reference sequence). This CDR3 contains 13 residues. CDR3 bases: TGTGCCAGTACCTACTTGGGCCGCACTGAAGCTTTCTTT. Translating gives CASTYLGRTEAFF.

The rearrangement joins TRBV5-5 to TRBJ2-3; D unclear. The V gene lost 2 bases and the J gene lost 0 bases, with 16 bases spanning the gap. This CDR3 has 17 residues. Germline CDR1 and CDR2: SGHKS and YYEKEE (reference sequence). The CDR3: CASSLWTVDPSTDTQYF. CDR3 in DNA: TGTGCCAGCAGCTTATGGACGGTAGACCCTAGCACAGATACGCAGTATTTT.

The chain couples TRBV7-9 to TRBJ2-7, with D uncertain. Germline CDR1 reads SEHNR; CDR2 reads FQNEAQ (reference sequence). This CDR3 has 18 residues. CDR3 nucleotide sequence: TGCGCCAGCAGCTTCGATCCATTCGGGTACGACCTTTACTACGAGCAGTACGTC. Translating gives CASSFDPFGYDLYYEQYV.